The clone carrying this T cell receptor beta chain has a handful of counts. The record originates from a study of response to subunit inactivated influenza vaccine. Trimming took 4 bases from V and 13 from J, leaving 17 bases between them. CDR1 is LNHNV and CDR2 is YYDKDF in the germline V gene (reference sequence). The CDR3 is 14 residues long. TCRdb processed the RT-PCR reads anew with MiXCR; each CDR3 protein has one entry. Found here are 450,000 to 550,000 distinct CDR3 sequences, about 25% of them singletons; the top ten hold over 1.5%. The gene calls are TRBV15 and TRBJ1-6; D perhaps matches TRBD1 (5 bases). Sequences were derived from CD4+ T cells sorted from PBMCs, sampled 5 to 6 days after vaccination. The receptor's source is a middle-aged man who received an inactivated influenza vaccine. The CDR3 reads CATSKASGQGPLHF. CDR3 DNA sequence: TGTGCCACCAGCAAAGCATCCGGGCAGGGTCCCCTCCACTTT.